The 5 T cell receptor beta chains given below trace back to one sample, sequenced in a study of naive and memory T cell subsets. Study-level results: Naive repertoires, especially CD8, held a few larger clonotypes, possibly memory cells re-expressing CD45RA.

An equimolar mix of two oligonucleotides served as the beta constant-region primer for TRBC1 and TRBC2. The ligated cDNA underwent four PCR rounds using SP2 and nested alpha and beta constant-region primers. MiXCR, applied by TCRdb to the UMI-ligation and nested PCR reads, yields one record per CDR3 protein. The sample contains about 140,000 distinct CDR3 sequences, approximately 20% of which appear only once. No cognate antigen is known for these TCRs. Sequenced input: naive CD8+ T cells from blood. These receptors all stem from a human donor in good health.

This clonotype has just a few counts. DNA for the CDR3: TGTGCCAGCAGCTTGTGGGGGGGCTACGAGCAGTACTTC. As protein: CASSLWGGYEQYF. The chain employs TRBV5-6 and TRBJ2-7; 7 nucleotides line up with TRBD2. Germline V CDR1 and CDR2: SGHDT, YYEEEE. Losses at the gene ends were 1 base for V and 3 bases for J; bases not matched to a gene: 1. The CDR3 runs 13 residues.

The chain combines TRBV5-1 with TRBJ2-7; no definite D call. This CDR3 is 15 amino acids long. V was trimmed by 7 bases and J by 4 bases, leaving 21 bases between them. Germline assignment: CDR1 SGHRS and CDR2 YFSETQ. CDR3 DNA: TGCGCCAGCGGTTACATGGGGAACGGAAATTACGAGCAGTACTTC. Residues: CASGYMGNGNYEQYF.

This clonotype has a handful of counts. This chain links TRBV9 with TRBJ2-3, with TRBD2 identical over 7 bases. The CDR3 length is 18 residues. Trimming cost V 0 bases and J 0 bases; bases outside gene matches: 10. Germline assignment: CDR1 SGDLS and CDR2 YYNGEE. Here the CDR3 reads CASSVDWLAVASTDTQYF. The DNA of the CDR3 is TGTGCCAGCAGCGTAGATTGGCTAGCGGTAGCTAGCACAGATACGCAGTATTTT.

CDR3 sequence (DNA): TGTGCCAGCAAGGTGTATACGAACACTGAAGCTTTCTTT. Translating it yields CASKVYTNTEAFF. The genes are TRBV28 and TRBJ1-1; D unresolved. The length of the CDR3 is 13 residues. Between the trimmed V and J ends, which lost 7 bases and 1 base, there was a span of 10 bases. Germline values: CDR1 MDHEN, CDR2 SYDVKM.

This clonotype was counted a few times. The V gene is TRBV5-6, the J gene TRBJ1-6; 7 nucleotides line up with TRBD1. Germline CDR1 reads SGHDT; CDR2 reads YYEEEE. The CDR3 is made up of 14 amino acids. The V segment lost 4 bases and the J segment 7 bases; nucleotides outside the gene matches: 5. In DNA, the CDR3 is TGTGCCAGCAGCGCGGGACAGTTCAATTCACCCCTCCACTTT. Its translation is CASSAGQFNSPLHF.